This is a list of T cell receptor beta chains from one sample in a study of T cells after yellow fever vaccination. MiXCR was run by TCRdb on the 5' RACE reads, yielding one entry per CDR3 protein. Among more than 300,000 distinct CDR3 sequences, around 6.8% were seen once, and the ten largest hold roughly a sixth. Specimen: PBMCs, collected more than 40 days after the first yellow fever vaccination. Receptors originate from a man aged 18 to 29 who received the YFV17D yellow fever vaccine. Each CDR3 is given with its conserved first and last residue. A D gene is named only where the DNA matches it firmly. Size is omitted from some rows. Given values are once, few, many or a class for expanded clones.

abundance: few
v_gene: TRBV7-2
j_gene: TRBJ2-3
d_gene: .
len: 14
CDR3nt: TGTGCCAGCACCAAGCAACAGGGCCCAGATACGCAGTATTTT
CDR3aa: CASTKQQGPDTQYF

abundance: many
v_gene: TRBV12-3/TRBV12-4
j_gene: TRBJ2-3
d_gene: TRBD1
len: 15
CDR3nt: TGTGCCAGCAGTCTGGGACAGGGGGCGGTAGATACGCAGTATTTT
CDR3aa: CASSLGQGAVDTQYF

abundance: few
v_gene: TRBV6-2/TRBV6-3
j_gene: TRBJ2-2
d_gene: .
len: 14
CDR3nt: TGTGCCAGCGGTCTGGCTGGGAACACCGGGGAGCTGTTTTTT
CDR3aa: CASGLAGNTGELFF

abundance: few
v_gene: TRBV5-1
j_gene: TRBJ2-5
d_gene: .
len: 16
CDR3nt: TGCGCCAGCAGCTTGAGATCGTGGAGGAGACAAGAGACCCAGTACTTC
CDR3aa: CASSLRSWRRQETQYF

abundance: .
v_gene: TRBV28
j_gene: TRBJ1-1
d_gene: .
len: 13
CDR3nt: TGTGCCAGCCGGATAAACAGGGAGACTGAAGCTTTCTTT
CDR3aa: CASRINRETEAFF

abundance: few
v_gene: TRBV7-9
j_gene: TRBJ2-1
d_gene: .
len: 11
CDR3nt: TGTGCCAGCAGCTGGGGTGGTGAGCAGTTCTTC
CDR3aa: CASSWGGEQFF

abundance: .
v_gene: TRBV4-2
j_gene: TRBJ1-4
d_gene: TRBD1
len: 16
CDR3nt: TGTGCCAGCAGCCAACAAAGGGGGCAGCTGGGTGAAAAACTGTTTTTT
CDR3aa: CASSQQRGQLGEKLFF

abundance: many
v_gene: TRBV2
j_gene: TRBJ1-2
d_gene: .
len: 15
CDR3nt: TGTGCCAGCAGTGAAAGGGCAGGGGAAGGCTATGGCTACACCTTC
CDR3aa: CASSERAGEGYGYTF

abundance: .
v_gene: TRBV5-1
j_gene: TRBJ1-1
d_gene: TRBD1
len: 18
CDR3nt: TGCACCAGCAGCTTGTTTATTGGGCGGGACAGGACGAACACTGAAGCTTTCTTT
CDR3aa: CTSSLFIGRDRTNTEAFF

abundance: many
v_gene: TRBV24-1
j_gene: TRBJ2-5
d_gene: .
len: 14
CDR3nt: TGTGCCACCAGTGATCCCCGGACAGAAGAGACCCAGTACTTC
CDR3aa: CATSDPRTEETQYF

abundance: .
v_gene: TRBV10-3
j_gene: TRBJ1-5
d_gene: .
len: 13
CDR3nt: TGTGCCATCAGTGGACTGGAGAATCAGCCCCAGCATTTT
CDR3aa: CAISGLENQPQHF

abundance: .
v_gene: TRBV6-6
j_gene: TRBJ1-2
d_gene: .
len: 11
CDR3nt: TGTGCCAGCAGTTACAGGGGAGGCTACACCTTC
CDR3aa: CASSYRGGYTF

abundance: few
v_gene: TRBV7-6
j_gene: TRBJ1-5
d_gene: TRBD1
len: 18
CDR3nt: TGTGCCAGCAGCAACGACCCGTGGAAGGGGACAGTCAATCAGCCCCAGCATTTT
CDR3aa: CASSNDPWKGTVNQPQHF

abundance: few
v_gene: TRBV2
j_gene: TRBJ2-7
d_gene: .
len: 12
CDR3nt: TGTGCCAGCAGTGGACAGTACTACGAGCAGTACTTC
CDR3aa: CASSGQYYEQYF

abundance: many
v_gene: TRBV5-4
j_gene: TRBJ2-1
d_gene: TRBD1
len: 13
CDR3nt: TGTGCCAGCAGGACAGGGGGAAACAATGAGCAGTTCTTC
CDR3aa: CASRTGGNNEQFF

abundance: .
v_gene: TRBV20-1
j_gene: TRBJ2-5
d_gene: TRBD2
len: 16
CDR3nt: TGCAGTGCTAGAGGGCTCTGGGGGGGAGACGTAGAGACCCAGTACTTC
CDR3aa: CSARGLWGGDVETQYF

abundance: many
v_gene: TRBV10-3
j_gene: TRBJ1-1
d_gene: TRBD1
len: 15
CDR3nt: TGTGCCATCAGTCATGAGCTGGGGACAGGGTTTACAGCTTTCTTT
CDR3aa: CAISHELGTGFTAFF

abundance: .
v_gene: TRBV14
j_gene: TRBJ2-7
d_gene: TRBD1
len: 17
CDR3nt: TGTGCCAGCAGCCGCTTCAAAGGGGGCAGCGAGTCCTACGAGCAGTACTTC
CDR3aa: CASSRFKGGSESYEQYF

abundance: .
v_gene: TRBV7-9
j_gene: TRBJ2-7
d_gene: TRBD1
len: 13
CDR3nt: TGTGCCAGCAGCCTGACAGGGATCCACGAGCAGTACTTC
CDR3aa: CASSLTGIHEQYF

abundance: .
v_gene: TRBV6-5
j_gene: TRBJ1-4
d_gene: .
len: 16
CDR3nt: TGTGCCAGCAGTTACCAGGTCAGGACAGATCCTGAAAAACTGTTTTTT
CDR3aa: CASSYQVRTDPEKLFF

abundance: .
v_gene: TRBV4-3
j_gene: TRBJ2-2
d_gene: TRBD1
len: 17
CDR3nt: TGCGCCAGCAGCCTCAATACTCCGGGACAGGGGACCGGGGAGCTGTTTTTT
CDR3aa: CASSLNTPGQGTGELFF

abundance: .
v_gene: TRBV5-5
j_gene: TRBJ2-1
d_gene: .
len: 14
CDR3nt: TGTGCCAGCGGCCCCGAGGGCCTGCACAATGAGCAGTTCTTC
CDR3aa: CASGPEGLHNEQFF

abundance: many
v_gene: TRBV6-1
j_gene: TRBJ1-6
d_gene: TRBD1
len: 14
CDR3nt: TGTGCCAGCAGGATGGACAGGGACCATTCACCCCTCCACTTT
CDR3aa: CASRMDRDHSPLHF

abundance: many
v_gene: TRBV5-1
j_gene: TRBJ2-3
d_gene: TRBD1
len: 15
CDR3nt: TGCGCCAGCAGCTCGACACAGGGGGCTCAAGATACGCAGTATTTT
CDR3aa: CASSSTQGAQDTQYF

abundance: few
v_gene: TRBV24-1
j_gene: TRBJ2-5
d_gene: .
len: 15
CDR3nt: TGTGCCACCAGTGGACAATCGGGGGATCAAGAGACCCAGTACTTC
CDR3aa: CATSGQSGDQETQYF

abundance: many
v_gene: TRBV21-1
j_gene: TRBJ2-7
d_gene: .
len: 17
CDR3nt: TGTGCCAGCAGCAAAGATCTAAGGTCGGTTATGTCCTACGAGCAGTACTTC
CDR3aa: CASSKDLRSVMSYEQYF

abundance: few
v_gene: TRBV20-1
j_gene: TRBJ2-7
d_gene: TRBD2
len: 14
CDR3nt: TGCAGTGCTAGAGGAGGTAGCGGGGGGGACGAGCAGTACTTC
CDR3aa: CSARGGSGGDEQYF

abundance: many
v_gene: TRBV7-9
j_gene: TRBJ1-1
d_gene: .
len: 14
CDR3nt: TGTGCCAGCAGCCCGCGGACGGGGGGAACTGAAGCTTTCTTT
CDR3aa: CASSPRTGGTEAFF

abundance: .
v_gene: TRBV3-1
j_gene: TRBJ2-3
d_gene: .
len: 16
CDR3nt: TGTGCCAGCAGCCTTTCCCGTTTGGGCCTACGGGATACGCAGTATTTT
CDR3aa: CASSLSRLGLRDTQYF

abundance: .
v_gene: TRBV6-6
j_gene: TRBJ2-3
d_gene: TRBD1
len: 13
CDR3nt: TGTGCCAGCAGTTACCTCCCGGACAGGGCGCAGTATTTT
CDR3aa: CASSYLPDRAQYF

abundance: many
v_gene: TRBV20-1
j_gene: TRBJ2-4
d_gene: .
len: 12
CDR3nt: TGCAGTGCTGGGAGGCCTTGGTACATTCAGTACTTC
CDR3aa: CSAGRPWYIQYF

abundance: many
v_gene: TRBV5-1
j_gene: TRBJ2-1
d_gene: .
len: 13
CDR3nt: TGCGCCAGCAGCCCGGACCTATACAATGAGCAGTTCTTC
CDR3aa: CASSPDLYNEQFF

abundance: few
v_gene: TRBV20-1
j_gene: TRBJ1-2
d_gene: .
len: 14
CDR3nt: TGCAGTGCTAGAAGAGGCAGAGGGGACTATGGCTACACCTTC
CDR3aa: CSARRGRGDYGYTF

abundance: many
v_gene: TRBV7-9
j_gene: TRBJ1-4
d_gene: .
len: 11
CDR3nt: TGTGCCAGCAGCTTATATGAAAAACTGTTTTTT
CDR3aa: CASSLYEKLFF

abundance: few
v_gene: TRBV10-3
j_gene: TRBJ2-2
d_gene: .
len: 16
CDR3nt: TGTGCCATCCGGGGGCACCGCCGGTCACCCACCGGGGAGCTGTTTTTT
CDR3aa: CAIRGHRRSPTGELFF

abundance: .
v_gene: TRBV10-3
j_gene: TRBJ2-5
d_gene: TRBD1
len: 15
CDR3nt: TGTGCCACCCGGCGAAAGGGGGCTCAGGAGGAGACCCAGTACTTC
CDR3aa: CATRRKGAQEETQYF

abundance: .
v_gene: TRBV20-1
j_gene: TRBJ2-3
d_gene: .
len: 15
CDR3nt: TGCAGTGCTAGCCCAGTCTTAACTAGGACAGATACGCAGTATTTT
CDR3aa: CSASPVLTRTDTQYF

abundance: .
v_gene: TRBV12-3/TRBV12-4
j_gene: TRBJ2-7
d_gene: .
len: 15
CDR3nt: TGTGCCAGCAGGGGGTGGGAGGACAAGACCTACGAGCAGTACTTC
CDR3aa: CASRGWEDKTYEQYF

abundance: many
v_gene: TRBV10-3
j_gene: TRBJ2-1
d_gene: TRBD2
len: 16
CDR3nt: TGTGCCATCAGTGAGTCTGGGGGGAGGGCTCGGAATGAGCAGTTCTTC
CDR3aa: CAISESGGRARNEQFF

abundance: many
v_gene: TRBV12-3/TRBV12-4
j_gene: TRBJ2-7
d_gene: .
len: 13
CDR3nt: TGTGCCAGCAGCCAGGGGAACTCCTACGAGCAGTACTTC
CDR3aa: CASSQGNSYEQYF

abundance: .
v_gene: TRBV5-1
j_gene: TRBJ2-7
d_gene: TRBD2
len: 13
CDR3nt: TGCGCCAGCAGCCTGGACGGGACTAACGAGCAGTACTTC
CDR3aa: CASSLDGTNEQYF

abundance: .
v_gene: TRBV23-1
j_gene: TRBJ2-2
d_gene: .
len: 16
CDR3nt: TGCGCCAGCAGTCAAAGCGGGACAGTGGTGCCCGGGGAGCTGTTTTTT
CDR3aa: CASSQSGTVVPGELFF